What follows describes a single T cell receptor (beta chain). Germline CDR1 SGHKS, CDR2 YYEKEE (reference sequence). There are 17 residues in the CDR3. Trimming shortened V by 3 bases and J by 0 bases, and 15 bases separated the two germline ends. The entry originates in a study of blood T cell repertoires in COVID-19. Under the authors' procedure: Reference gene primers were amplified, and this amplification served to estimate nucleated cell counts. Using immunoSEQ multiplex PCR, the repertoire was profiled, and TCRdb retains in-frame clones only, with some absent. Clone size and the V and J calls come from that table; the DNA yielded D and trimming. Counted here are roughly 60,000 clones, 80% to 95% occurring once; the ten biggest clones make up around 4.3%.

The chain carries TRBV5-5 and TRBJ1-4; tentative D call: TRBD1 (6 bases). The sequencing sample was made of peripheral blood. This TCR was recovered from a man aged 45-65 years with active COVID-19. CDR3 amino acids: CASSWPRGLATNEKLFF. The DNA for the CDR3 is TGTGCCAGCAGCTGGCCGCGGGGGCTCGCAACTAATGAAAAACTGTTTTTT.